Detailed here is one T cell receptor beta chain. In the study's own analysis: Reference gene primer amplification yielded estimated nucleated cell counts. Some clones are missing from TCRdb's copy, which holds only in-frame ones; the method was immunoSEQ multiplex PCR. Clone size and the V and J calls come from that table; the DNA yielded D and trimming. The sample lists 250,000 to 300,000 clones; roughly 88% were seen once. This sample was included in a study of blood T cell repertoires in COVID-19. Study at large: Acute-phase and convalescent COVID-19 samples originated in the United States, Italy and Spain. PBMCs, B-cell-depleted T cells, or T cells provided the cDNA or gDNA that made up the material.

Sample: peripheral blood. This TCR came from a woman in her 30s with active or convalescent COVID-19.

CDR3 residues: CASSLVERTGDTEAFF. For the CDR3, the DNA is TGTGCCAGCAGCTTGGTCGAGCGGACAGGGGACACTGAAGCTTTCTTT. The chain links TRBV5-6 to TRBJ1-1, with TRBD1 matching 9 bases. V lost 0 bases, J lost 3 bases, and 6 bases stayed unmatched. In germline, CDR1 is SGHDT, CDR2 YYEEEE. This CDR3 has 16 residues.